Listed below are T cell receptor beta chains from one sample, sequenced in a study of blood T cell repertoires in COVID-19. Clones were sequenced by immunoSEQ multiplex PCR, and TCRdb holds only the in-frame ones, with some missing. The sample lists approximately 220,000 clones, around 83% occurring once. The sequenced sample consisted of peripheral blood. The receptors originated from a man aged 50 to 60 who had recovered from COVID-19. CDR3s leave out the opening cysteine and the closing phenylalanine or tryptophan. Clone size appears in some rows only: once, few, many, or a class for an expanded clone.

J gene: TRBJ1-1
V gene: TRBV5-4
clone size: .
CDR3 protein: ASSLDAGEGDTEAF

J gene: TRBJ2-2
V gene: TRBV3-1/TRBV3-2
clone size: .
CDR3 protein: ASSRGFGELF

J gene: TRBJ2-1
V gene: TRBV27
clone size: .
CDR3 protein: ASSLLVAGSYNEQF

J gene: TRBJ2-6
V gene: TRBV28
clone size: .
CDR3 protein: ASSSHGAGGSGANVLT

J gene: TRBJ1-4
V gene: TRBV30
clone size: .
CDR3 protein: AWSVSGRAEKLF

J gene: TRBJ2-7
V gene: TRBV27
clone size: .
CDR3 protein: ASSLRGPYEQY

J gene: TRBJ2-2
V gene: TRBV24-1
clone size: .
CDR3 protein: ATAKTGTGELF

J gene: TRBJ2-7
V gene: TRBV19
clone size: few
CDR3 protein: ASSTGGTGSYEQY

J gene: TRBJ1-4
V gene: TRBV6-5
clone size: .
CDR3 protein: AGGGREGTNEKLF

J gene: TRBJ2-3
V gene: TRBV27
clone size: .
CDR3 protein: ASRTRVLDTQY

J gene: TRBJ1-2
V gene: TRBV6-5
clone size: .
CDR3 protein: ASSYEPSVTYGYT

J gene: TRBJ2-1
V gene: TRBV29-1
clone size: .
CDR3 protein: SVLAGVEQF

J gene: TRBJ2-3
V gene: TRBV5-1
clone size: .
CDR3 protein: ASSPRTSGTITDTQY

J gene: TRBJ1-2
V gene: TRBV28
clone size: .
CDR3 protein: ASRTGGVVGYGYT

J gene: TRBJ2-1
V gene: TRBV28
clone size: .
CDR3 protein: ASRKGLAGVNNEQF

J gene: TRBJ2-1
V gene: TRBV14
clone size: .
CDR3 protein: ASSSWTGRNEQF

J gene: TRBJ1-4
V gene: TRBV6-1
clone size: .
CDR3 protein: ASSAYTGATNEKLF

J gene: TRBJ2-3
V gene: TRBV4-2
clone size: .
CDR3 protein: ASSQPGPFTDTQY

J gene: TRBJ1-2
V gene: TRBV5-5
clone size: .
CDR3 protein: ASSLQNRGRYGYT

J gene: TRBJ1-2
V gene: TRBV28
clone size: .
CDR3 protein: ASRTPPGTAANYGYT

J gene: TRBJ1-6
V gene: TRBV6-5
clone size: .
CDR3 protein: ASSHRQGNNSPLH

J gene: TRBJ1-1
V gene: TRBV3-1/TRBV3-2
clone size: once
CDR3 protein: ASSAGRNTEAF

J gene: TRBJ2-2
V gene: TRBV2
clone size: few
CDR3 protein: ASSELRTGELF

J gene: TRBJ1-5
V gene: TRBV28
clone size: .
CDR3 protein: ASSFRRATNQPQH

J gene: TRBJ1-4
V gene: TRBV7-2
clone size: .
CDR3 protein: ASSTYVAGGEKLF

J gene: TRBJ2-2
V gene: TRBV3-1/TRBV3-2
clone size: .
CDR3 protein: ASSYERYTGELF

J gene: TRBJ2-7
V gene: TRBV28
clone size: .
CDR3 protein: ASSFEVRGEQY

J gene: TRBJ2-7
V gene: TRBV9
clone size: many
CDR3 protein: ASSVSGTGQYEQY

J gene: TRBJ2-7
V gene: TRBV27
clone size: once
CDR3 protein: ASSPGLAGYEQY

J gene: TRBJ2-7
V gene: TRBV11-2
clone size: once
CDR3 protein: ASSYVVLAAYEQY

J gene: TRBJ2-5
V gene: TRBV27
clone size: .
CDR3 protein: ASSRTGGKTQY

J gene: TRBJ2-3
V gene: TRBV6-1
clone size: .
CDR3 protein: ASSEGSAYRTDTQY

J gene: TRBJ2-5
V gene: TRBV5-1
clone size: .
CDR3 protein: ASSWTSGQETQY

J gene: TRBJ2-3
V gene: TRBV3-1/TRBV3-2
clone size: .
CDR3 protein: ASSQDPAGGLDTQY

J gene: TRBJ2-2
V gene: TRBV3-1/TRBV3-2
clone size: .
CDR3 protein: ASRREYTGELF

J gene: TRBJ1-1
V gene: TRBV6-5
clone size: .
CDR3 protein: ASSYSRGGEAF

J gene: TRBJ2-1
V gene: TRBV11-2
clone size: .
CDR3 protein: ASSSGLAGYNYNEQF

J gene: TRBJ1-6
V gene: TRBV10-2
clone size: .
CDR3 protein: ASSVGGHSPLH

J gene: TRBJ2-1
V gene: TRBV19
clone size: .
CDR3 protein: ASSIPGLARDEQF

J gene: TRBJ2-7
V gene: TRBV6-5
clone size: .
CDR3 protein: ASSYGSRGAHYEQY

J gene: TRBJ2-5
V gene: TRBV12-3/TRBV12-4
clone size: .
CDR3 protein: ASMRTGEETQY

J gene: TRBJ2-2
V gene: TRBV2
clone size: .
CDR3 protein: ASSGAGGNTGELF

J gene: TRBJ1-2
V gene: TRBV7-9
clone size: few
CDR3 protein: ASSRGQAAGYT

J gene: TRBJ2-7
V gene: TRBV7-9
clone size: .
CDR3 protein: ASSFPSGRAGGEYEQY

J gene: TRBJ2-5
V gene: TRBV11-3
clone size: .
CDR3 protein: ASSETSGSKTQY

J gene: TRBJ2-2
V gene: TRBV28
clone size: .
CDR3 protein: ASSENRANTGELF

J gene: TRBJ2-1
V gene: TRBV5-1
clone size: .
CDR3 protein: ASSSTENRTSGKTEQF

J gene: TRBJ2-7
V gene: TRBV10-3
clone size: .
CDR3 protein: AISENPAGYEQY

J gene: TRBJ2-3
V gene: TRBV7-2
clone size: .
CDR3 protein: ASSARQGSTDTQY

J gene: TRBJ1-6
V gene: TRBV27
clone size: .
CDR3 protein: ASSFRGENSPLH

J gene: TRBJ2-7
V gene: TRBV11-2
clone size: once
CDR3 protein: ASSLEGTASTYEQY

J gene: TRBJ1-1
V gene: TRBV7-2
clone size: .
CDR3 protein: ASSSVRGSGGF

J gene: TRBJ2-1
V gene: TRBV27
clone size: .
CDR3 protein: ASSLRWGDEQF

J gene: TRBJ2-1
V gene: TRBV28
clone size: few
CDR3 protein: ASSRLAEYNEQF

J gene: TRBJ2-7
V gene: TRBV18
clone size: .
CDR3 protein: ASSPLDGGREQY

J gene: TRBJ1-2
V gene: TRBV6-5
clone size: few
CDR3 protein: ASVPSTGLYGYT

J gene: TRBJ1-1
V gene: TRBV2
clone size: .
CDR3 protein: ATSGQGATEAF

J gene: TRBJ2-3
V gene: TRBV27
clone size: .
CDR3 protein: ASSSRLAGPLDTQY